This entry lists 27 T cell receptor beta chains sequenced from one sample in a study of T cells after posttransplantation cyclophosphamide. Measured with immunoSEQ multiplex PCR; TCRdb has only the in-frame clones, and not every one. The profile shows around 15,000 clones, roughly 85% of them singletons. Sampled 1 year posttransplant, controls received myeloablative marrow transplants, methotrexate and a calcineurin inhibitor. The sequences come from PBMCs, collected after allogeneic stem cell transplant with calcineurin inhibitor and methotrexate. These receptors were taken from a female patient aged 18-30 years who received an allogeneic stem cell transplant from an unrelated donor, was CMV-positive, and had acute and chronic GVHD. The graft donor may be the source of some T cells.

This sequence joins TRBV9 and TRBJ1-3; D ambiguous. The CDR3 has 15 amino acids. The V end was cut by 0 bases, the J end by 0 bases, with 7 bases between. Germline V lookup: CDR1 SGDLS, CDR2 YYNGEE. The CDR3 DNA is TGTGCCAGCAGCGTAGCCGCGAGCTCTGGAAACACCATATATTTT. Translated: CASSVAASSGNTIYF.

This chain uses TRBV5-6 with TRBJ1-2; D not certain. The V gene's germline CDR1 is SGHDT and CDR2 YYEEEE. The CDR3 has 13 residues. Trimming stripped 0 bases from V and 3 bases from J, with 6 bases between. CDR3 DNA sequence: TGTGCCAGCAGCTTGGGTCCCGACTATGGCTACACCTTC. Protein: CASSLGPDYGYTF. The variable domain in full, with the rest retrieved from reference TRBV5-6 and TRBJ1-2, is DAGVTQSPTHLIKTRGQQVTLRCSPKSGHDTVSWYQQALGQGPQFIFQYYEEEERQRGNFPDRFSGHQFPNYSSELNVNALLLGDSALYLCASSLGPDYGYTFGSGTRLTVV.

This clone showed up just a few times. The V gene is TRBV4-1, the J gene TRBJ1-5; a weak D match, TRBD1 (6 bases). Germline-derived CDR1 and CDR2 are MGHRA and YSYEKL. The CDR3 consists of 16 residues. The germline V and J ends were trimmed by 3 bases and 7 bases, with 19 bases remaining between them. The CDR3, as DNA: TGCGCCAGCAGCCATGGCTCCGGGACATTGCCGCAGCCCCAGCATTTT. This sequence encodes CASSHGSGTLPQPQHF.

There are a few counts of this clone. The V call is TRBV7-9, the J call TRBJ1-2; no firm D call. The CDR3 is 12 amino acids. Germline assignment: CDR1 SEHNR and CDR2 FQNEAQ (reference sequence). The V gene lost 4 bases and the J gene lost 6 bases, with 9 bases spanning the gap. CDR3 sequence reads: CASSSNSNGYTF. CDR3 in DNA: TGTGCCAGCAGCTCGAACAGTAATGGCTACACCTTC.

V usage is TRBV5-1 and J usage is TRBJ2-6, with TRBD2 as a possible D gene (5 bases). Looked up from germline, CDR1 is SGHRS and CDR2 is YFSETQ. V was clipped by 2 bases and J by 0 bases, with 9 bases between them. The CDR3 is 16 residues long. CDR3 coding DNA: TGCGCCAGCAGCTTCGGACTTACCTCTGGGGCCAACGTCCTGACTTTC. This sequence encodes CASSFGLTSGANVLTF.

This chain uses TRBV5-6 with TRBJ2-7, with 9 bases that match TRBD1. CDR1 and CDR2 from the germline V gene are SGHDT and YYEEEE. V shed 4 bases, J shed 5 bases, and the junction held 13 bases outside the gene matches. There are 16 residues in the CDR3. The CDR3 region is CASSPPRTGVFDEQYF. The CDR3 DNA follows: TGTGCCAGCAGCCCGCCCCGGACAGGGGTTTTCGACGAGCAGTACTTC.

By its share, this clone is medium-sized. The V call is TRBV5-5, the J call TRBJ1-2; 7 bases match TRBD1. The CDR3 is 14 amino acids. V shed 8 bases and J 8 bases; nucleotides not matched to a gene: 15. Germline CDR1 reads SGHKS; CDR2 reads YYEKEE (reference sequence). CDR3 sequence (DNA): TGTGCCAGTTCACGGGACAGACCTCAATTGGGCTACACCTTC. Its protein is CASSRDRPQLGYTF. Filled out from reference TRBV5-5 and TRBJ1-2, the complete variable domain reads DAGVTQSPTHLIKTRGQQVTLRCSPISGHKSVSWYQQVLGQGPQFIFQYYEKEERGRGNFPDRFSARQFPNYSSELNVNALLLGDSALYLCASSRDRPQLGYTFGSGTRLTVV.

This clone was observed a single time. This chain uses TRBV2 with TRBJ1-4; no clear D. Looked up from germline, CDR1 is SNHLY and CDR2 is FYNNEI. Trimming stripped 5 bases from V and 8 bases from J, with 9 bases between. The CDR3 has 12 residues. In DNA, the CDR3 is TGTGCCAGCAGTCAGTCTAGGGAAAAACTGTTTTTT. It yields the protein CASSQSREKLFF.

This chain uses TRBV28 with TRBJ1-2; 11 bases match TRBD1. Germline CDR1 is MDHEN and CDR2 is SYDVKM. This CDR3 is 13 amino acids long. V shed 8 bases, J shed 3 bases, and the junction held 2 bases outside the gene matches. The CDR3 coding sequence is TGTGCCAGCGGGGGACAGGGGGACTATGGCTACACCTTC. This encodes CASGGQGDYGYTF.

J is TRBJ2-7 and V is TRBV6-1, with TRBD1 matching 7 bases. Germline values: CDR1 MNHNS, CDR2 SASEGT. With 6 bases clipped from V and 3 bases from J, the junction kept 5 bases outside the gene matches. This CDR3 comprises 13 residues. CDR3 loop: CASRLGQVYEQYF. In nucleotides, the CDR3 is TGTGCCAGCAGACTCGGACAGGTCTACGAGCAGTACTTC.

CDR3 nucleotide sequence: TGTGCCAGCAGCCCCCCCGAGGGAGGGAATGGCTACACCTTC. Protein product: CASSPPEGGNGYTF. This chain uses TRBV2 with TRBJ1-2; no firm D call. Per the germline V gene, CDR1 is SNHLY and CDR2 is FYNNEI. The CDR3 length is 14 residues. V lost 6 bases, J lost 6 bases, and 17 bases lay in between.

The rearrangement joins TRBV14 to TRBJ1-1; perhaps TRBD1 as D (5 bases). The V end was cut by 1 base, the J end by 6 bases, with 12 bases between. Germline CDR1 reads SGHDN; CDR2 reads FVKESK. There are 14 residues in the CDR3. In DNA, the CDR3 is TGTGCCAGCAGCCAAGTTCCCAGGGCAGCTGAAGCTTTCTTT. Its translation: CASSQVPRAAEAFF.

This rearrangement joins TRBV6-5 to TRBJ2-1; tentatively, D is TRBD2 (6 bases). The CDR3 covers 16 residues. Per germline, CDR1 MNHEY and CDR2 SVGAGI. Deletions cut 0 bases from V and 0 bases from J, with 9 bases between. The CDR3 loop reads CASSYSSGGSYNEQFF. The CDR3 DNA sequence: TGTGCCAGCAGTTACTCTAGCGGAGGCTCCTACAATGAGCAGTTCTTC.

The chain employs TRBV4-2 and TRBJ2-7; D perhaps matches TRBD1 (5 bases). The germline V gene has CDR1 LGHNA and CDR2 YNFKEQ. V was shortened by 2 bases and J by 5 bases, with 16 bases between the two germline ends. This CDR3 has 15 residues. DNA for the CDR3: TGTGCCAGCAGCCAACCCGACAGCCTCCTTCACGAGCAGTACTTC. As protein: CASSQPDSLLHEQYF.

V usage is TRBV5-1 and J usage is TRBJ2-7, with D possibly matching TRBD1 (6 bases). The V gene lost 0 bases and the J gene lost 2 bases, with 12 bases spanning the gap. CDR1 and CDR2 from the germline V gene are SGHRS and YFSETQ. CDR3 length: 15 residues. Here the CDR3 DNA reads TGCGCCAGCAGCTTGGACCACGGGACAACCTACGAGCAGTACTTC. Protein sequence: CASSLDHGTTYEQYF.

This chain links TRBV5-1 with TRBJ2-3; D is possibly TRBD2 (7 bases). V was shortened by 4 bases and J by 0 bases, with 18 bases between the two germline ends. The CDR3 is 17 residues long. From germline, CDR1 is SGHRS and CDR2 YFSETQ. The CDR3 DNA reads TGCGCCAGCAGCCCGGGGGCGGGGGAACAAAGCACAGATACGCAGTATTTT. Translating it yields CASSPGAGEQSTDTQYF.

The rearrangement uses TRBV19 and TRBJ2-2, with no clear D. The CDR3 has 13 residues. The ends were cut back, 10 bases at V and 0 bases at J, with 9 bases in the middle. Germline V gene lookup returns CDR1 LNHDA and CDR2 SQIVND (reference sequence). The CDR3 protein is CATRYANTGELFF. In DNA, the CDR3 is TGTGCCACTCGCTACGCGAACACCGGGGAGCTGTTTTTT.

The CDR3 region has the DNA TGTGCCAGCACTTTTGCGGGGGCGCAGGGAAACACCATATATTTT. Its protein is CASTFAGAQGNTIYF. The V call is TRBV28, the J call TRBJ1-3; possible D gene TRBD1, 6 bases. V was clipped by 7 bases and J by 4 bases, with 17 bases between them. The CDR3 extends over 15 amino acids. CDR1 is MDHEN, CDR2 SYDVKM, per germline.

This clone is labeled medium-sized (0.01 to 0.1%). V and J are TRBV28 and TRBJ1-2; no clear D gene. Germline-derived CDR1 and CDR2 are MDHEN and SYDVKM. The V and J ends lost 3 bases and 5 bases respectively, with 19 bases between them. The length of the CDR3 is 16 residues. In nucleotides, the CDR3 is TGTGCCAGCAGTTTGGTGGCGCCATCGGGATTATATGGCTACACCTTC. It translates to CASSLVAPSGLYGYTF.

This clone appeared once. CDR3 sequence reads: CATRIAGQPQHF. The CDR3 DNA reads as TGTGCCACTAGGATAGCAGGGCAGCCCCAGCATTTT. The chain has TRBV19 and TRBJ1-5, with D possibly TRBD1 on 5 matching bases. V was pared by 10 bases and J by 7 bases, with 14 bases between. This CDR3 contains 12 residues. Per the germline V gene, CDR1 is LNHDA and CDR2 is SQIVND (reference sequence).

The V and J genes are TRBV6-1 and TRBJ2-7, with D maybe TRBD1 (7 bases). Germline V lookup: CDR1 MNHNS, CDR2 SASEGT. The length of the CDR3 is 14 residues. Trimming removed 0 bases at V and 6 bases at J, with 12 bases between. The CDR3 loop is CASSEASGGGEQYF. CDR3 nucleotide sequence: TGTGCCAGCAGTGAAGCGTCAGGGGGAGGCGAGCAGTACTTC.

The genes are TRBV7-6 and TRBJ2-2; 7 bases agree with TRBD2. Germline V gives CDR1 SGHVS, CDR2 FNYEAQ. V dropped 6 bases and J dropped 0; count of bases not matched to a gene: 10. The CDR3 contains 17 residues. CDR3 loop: CASSQGLTSPNTGELFF. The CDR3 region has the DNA TGTGCCAGCAGTCAGGGCCTGACTAGCCCGAACACCGGGGAGCTGTTTTTT. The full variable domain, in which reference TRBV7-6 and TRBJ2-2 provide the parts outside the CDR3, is GAGVSQSPRYKVTKRGQDVALRCDPISGHVSLYWYRQALGQGPEFLTYFNYEAQQDKSGLPNDRFSAERPEGSISTLTIQRTEQRDSAMYRCASSQGLTSPNTGELFFGEGSRLTVL.

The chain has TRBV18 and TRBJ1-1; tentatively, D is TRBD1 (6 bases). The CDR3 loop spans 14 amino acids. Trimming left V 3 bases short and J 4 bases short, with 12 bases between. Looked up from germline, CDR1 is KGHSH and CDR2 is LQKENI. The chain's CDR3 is CASSPGTSSTEAFF. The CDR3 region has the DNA TGTGCCAGCTCACCCGGGACATCGTCCACTGAAGCTTTCTTT.

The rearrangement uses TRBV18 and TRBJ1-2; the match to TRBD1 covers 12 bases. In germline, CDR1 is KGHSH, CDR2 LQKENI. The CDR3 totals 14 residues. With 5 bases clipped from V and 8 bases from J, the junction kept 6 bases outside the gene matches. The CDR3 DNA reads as TGTGCCAGCTCATCGGGACAGGGGGCTCGAGGCTACACCTTC. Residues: CASSSGQGARGYTF.

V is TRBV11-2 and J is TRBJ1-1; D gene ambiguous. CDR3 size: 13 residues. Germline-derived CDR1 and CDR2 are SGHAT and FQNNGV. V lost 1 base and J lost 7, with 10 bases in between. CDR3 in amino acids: CASSLGRQVEAFF. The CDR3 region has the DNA TGTGCCAGCAGCTTAGGAAGGCAGGTTGAAGCTTTCTTT.

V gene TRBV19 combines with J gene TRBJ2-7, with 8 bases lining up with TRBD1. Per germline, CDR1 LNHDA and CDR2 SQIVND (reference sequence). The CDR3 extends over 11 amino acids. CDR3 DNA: TGTGGGGCCGGACAGGGCCACGAGCAGTACTTC. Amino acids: CGAGQGHEQYF.

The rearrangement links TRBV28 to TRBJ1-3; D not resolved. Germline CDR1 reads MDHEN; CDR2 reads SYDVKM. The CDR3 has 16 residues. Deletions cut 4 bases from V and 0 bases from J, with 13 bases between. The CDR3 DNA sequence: TGTGCCAGCAGTTCCGCGTACAGTAACTCTGGAAACACCATATATTTT. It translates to CASSSAYSNSGNTIYF. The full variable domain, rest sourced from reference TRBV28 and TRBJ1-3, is DVKVTQSSRYLVKRTGEKVFLECVQDMDHENMFWYRQDPGLGLRLIYFSYDVKMKEKGDIPEGYSVSREKKERFSLILESASTNQTSMYLCASSSAYSNSGNTIYFGEGSWLTVV.